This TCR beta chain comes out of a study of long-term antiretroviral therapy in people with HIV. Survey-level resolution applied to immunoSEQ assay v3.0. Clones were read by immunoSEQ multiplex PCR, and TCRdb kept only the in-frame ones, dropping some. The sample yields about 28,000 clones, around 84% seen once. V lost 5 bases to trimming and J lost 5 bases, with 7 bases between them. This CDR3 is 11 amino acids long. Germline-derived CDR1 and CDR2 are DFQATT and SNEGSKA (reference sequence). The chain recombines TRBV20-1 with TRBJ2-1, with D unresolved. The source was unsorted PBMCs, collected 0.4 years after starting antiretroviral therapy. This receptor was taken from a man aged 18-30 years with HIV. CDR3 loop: CSAQAHNEQFF. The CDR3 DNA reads TGCAGTGCTCAGGCGCACAATGAGCAGTTCTTC.